Below are 21 T cell receptor beta chains sequenced from a single sample in a study of T cells in Graves' hyperthyroidism and ophthalmopathy. Using RNA transcripts as the source, TCR beta CDR3 regions were amplified. The study used the HTBI primer set for a first-round RT-PCR of the TCR CDR3. MiXCR, applied by TCRdb to the multiplex PCR reads, yields one record per CDR3 protein. The sample carries a few hundred thousand distinct CDR3 sequences, 13% to 15% recorded once. The sample was blood. All receptors come from a woman younger than 35 with Graves' hyperthyroidism.

The sample holds many counts of this clonotype. The chain has TRBV15 and TRBJ2-2; TRBD2 matches at 7 bases. The CDR3 sequence is 18 residues long. Trimming took 0 bases from V and 1 from J; bases not matched to a gene: 8. Looked up from germline, CDR1 is LNHNV and CDR2 is YYDKDF (reference sequence). In DNA, the CDR3 is TGTGCCACCAGCAGAGACGGTTCGGCGGGAGAGAACACCGGGGAGCTGTTTTTT. This sequence encodes CATSRDGSAGENTGELFF.

The chain links TRBV6-1 to TRBJ1-3, with no clear D. CDR1 MNHNS and CDR2 SASEGT come from the germline V gene. The CDR3 runs 16 residues. Trimming shortened V by 0 bases and J by 4 bases, and 13 bases separated the two germline ends. Here the CDR3 DNA reads TGTGCCAGCAGTGAAGCGTCCCTAGCGTCCGGAAACACCATATATTTT. This codes for CASSEASLASGNTIYF.

This clonotype was counted ten times or more. The chain recombines TRBV29-1 with TRBJ2-5, with TRBD2 matching over 13 bases. This CDR3 comprises 15 residues. Germline assignment: CDR1 SQVTM and CDR2 ANQGSEA. V was pared by 4 bases and J by 6 bases, with 8 bases of the junction left unmatched. CDR3 sequence reads: CSVGSPGLAGKTQYF. CDR3 nucleotide sequence: TGCAGCGTTGGTTCCCCGGGACTAGCGGGAAAGACCCAGTACTTC. Supplemented by reference TRBV29-1 and TRBJ2-5, the full variable domain reads SAVISQKPSRDICQRGTSLTIQCQVDSQVTMMFWYRQQPGQSLTLIATANQGSEATYESGFVIDKFPISRPNLTFSTLTVSNMSPEDSSIYLCSVGSPGLAGKTQYFGPGTRLLVL.

This clonotype has more than one count but fewer than ten. This chain links TRBV4-1 with TRBJ2-7; 8 nucleotides match TRBD2. In germline, CDR1 is MGHRA, CDR2 YSYEKL. J gave up 3 bases and V 9 bases, and 7 bases lay outside the gene matches. The CDR3 spans 13 residues. CDR3 amino acids: CASAGLEGYEQYF. The DNA of the CDR3 is TGCGCCAGTGCGGGACTAGAGGGCTACGAGCAGTACTTC.

This clonotype came up many times. The chain employs TRBV30 and TRBJ2-1, with 7 bases that match TRBD2. The CDR3 has 12 residues. V shed 7 bases and J 8 bases; nucleotides not matched to a gene: 8. Germline CDR1 GTSNPN, CDR2 SVGIG (reference sequence). Written as DNA, the CDR3 is TGTGCCTCGCGGGGGTTTGGCGATGAGCAGTTCTTC. This sequence encodes CASRGFGDEQFF. The full variable domain, rest sourced from reference TRBV30 and TRBJ2-1, is SQTIHQWPATLVQPVGSPLSLECTVEGTSNPNLYWYRQAAGRGLQLLFYSVGIGQISSEVPQNLSASRPQDRQFILSSKKLLLSDSGFYLCASRGFGDEQFFGPGTRLTVL.

This clonotype was observed a few times. The CDR3 nucleotides are TGTGCCTGGACCGGGACAGGCTCGGACACCATATATTTT. This sequence encodes CAWTGTGSDTIYF. The chain recombines TRBV30 with TRBJ1-3; 8 nucleotides agree with TRBD1. This CDR3 region has 13 residues. CDR1 is GTSNPN and CDR2 is SVGIG in the germline V gene (reference sequence). The V gene end was trimmed by 4 bases and the J gene end by 8 bases; junction bases not matched to a gene: 7.

The rearrangement uses TRBV3-1 and TRBJ1-2, with D possibly TRBD1 on 5 matching bases. V gave up 1 base and J gave up 2 bases, with 14 bases separating them. The length of the CDR3 is 16 residues. Germline V lookup: CDR1 LGHDT, CDR2 YNNKEL (reference sequence). The CDR3 nucleotides read TGTGCCAGCAGCCAAGGGGGTTGGTCAGGGAACTATGGCTACACCTTC. It encodes CASSQGGWSGNYGYTF.

This clonotype came up a few times. The chain employs TRBV12-3 or TRBV12-4 and TRBJ2-1; D unclear. The germline V and J ends were trimmed by 9 bases and 10 bases, with 13 bases remaining between them. This CDR3 comprises 11 residues. The CDR3 protein is CASSNLGEQFF. The DNA for the CDR3 is TGTGCCAGTAGTAATCTGGGGGAGCAGTTCTTC.

Notes on this clonotype: With a much larger clone just one base away, this may be a read error. The chain employs TRBV7-9 and TRBJ1-2; D gene uncertain. The length of the CDR3 is 15 residues. CDR1 SEHNR and CDR2 FQNEAQ come from the germline V gene (reference sequence). Trimming cost V 8 bases and J 4 bases, with 20 bases left between them. CDR3 DNA: TGTGCCAGCGGCCGCGTGTTCGCGCGAGGCTATGGCTACACCTTC. It is translated as CASGRVFARGYGYTF.

Many counts were recorded for this clonotype. This sequence joins TRBV14 and TRBJ2-1; 10 nucleotides line up with TRBD2. Germline V lookup: CDR1 SGHDN, CDR2 FVKESK. V was clipped by 5 bases and J by 4 bases; unmatched bases: 8. CDR3 length: 16 amino acids. The CDR3 nucleotides are TGTGCCAGCAGCGGGGGGGGACTAGCGTTTTACAATGAGCAGTTCTTC. It codes for CASSGGGLAFYNEQFF.

This clonotype was recorded many times. The chain employs TRBV5-8 and TRBJ1-1, with D possibly matching TRBD1 (5 bases). Trimming took off 6 bases at V and 2 bases at J, with 20 bases between the two ends. The CDR3 has 16 residues. Germline CDR1 is SGHTS and CDR2 is YDEGEE. In DNA form, the CDR3 reads TGTGCCAGCACCCATTGGGGGTACGGGGCCAACACTGAAGCTTTCTTT. It encodes CASTHWGYGANTEAFF.

This sequence joins TRBV13 and TRBJ2-1, with 7 bases aligning to TRBD2. CDR3 size: 14 residues. Germline V gives CDR1 PRHDT, CDR2 FYEKMQ (reference sequence). The J segment lost 5 bases and the V segment lost 6 bases, leaving 7 bases of the junction unmatched. CDR3 DNA sequence: TGTGCCAGCAGATCAGACGCGGGGGACAATGAGCAGTTCTTC. It translates to CASRSDAGDNEQFF.

Only a few counts were recorded for this clonotype. The chain carries TRBV6-4 and TRBJ2-5; D is undetermined. CDR1 and CDR2 (germline): MRHNA, SNTAGT. Trimming took 0 bases from V and 9 from J, leaving 11 bases between them. The CDR3 spans 13 residues. CDR3 sequence: CASSDSAFLAQYF. CDR3 nucleotides: TGTGCCAGCAGTGACTCGGCATTCCTGGCCCAGTACTTC.

V usage is TRBV5-4 and J usage is TRBJ2-1; D is uncertain. CDR1 and CDR2 from the germline V gene are SGHNT and YYREEE (reference sequence). With 1 base removed from V and 3 bases from J, the gap between germline ends came to 11 bases. The CDR3 is made up of 15 amino acids. The CDR3 is CASSLSRGYYNEQFF. The CDR3 region has the DNA TGTGCCAGCAGCTTGAGTAGAGGATACTACAATGAGCAGTTCTTC.

This clonotype was recorded at least ten times. This chain uses TRBV13 with TRBJ1-1, with 7 bases aligning to TRBD1. The CDR3 runs to 15 residues. J was trimmed by 1 base and V by 3 bases; bases with no gene match: 5. CDR1 and CDR2 (germline): PRHDT, FYEKMQ (reference sequence). CDR3 nucleotides: TGTGCCAGCAGCTTTCCCGGGACAGAGAACACTGAAGCTTTCTTT. Translated, it gives CASSFPGTENTEAFF.

This clonotype showed up many times. The CDR3 sequence: CASSRRQYNEQFF. CDR3 coding DNA: TGTGCCAGCAGCCGGAGACAGTACAATGAGCAGTTCTTC. This chain links TRBV27 with TRBJ2-1, with TRBD1 as a possible D gene (5 bases). CDR1 MNHEY and CDR2 SMNVEV come from the germline V gene (reference sequence). This CDR3 is built from 13 residues. Trimming removed 6 bases from V and 4 bases from J, with 10 bases in between.

This clonotype occurred a few times. The CDR3 region is CASSLTPGSRAAGNTIYF. For the CDR3, the DNA is TGTGCCAGCAGCTTAACCCCGGGCTCCCGGGCTGCAGGAAACACCATATATTTT. The chain carries TRBV11-2 and TRBJ1-3; D remains ambiguous. This CDR3 is 18 amino acids long. CDR1 and CDR2 (germline): SGHAT, FQNNGV. V was clipped by 2 bases and J by 4 bases, with 21 bases between them.

This clonotype occurred a few times. The chain recombines TRBV5-1 with TRBJ1-1; 11 bases align to TRBD1. CDR1 SGHRS and CDR2 YFSETQ come from the germline V gene. This CDR3 comprises 19 residues. J gave up 3 bases and V 2 bases, and 15 bases lay outside the gene matches. The CDR3 sequence: CASSLMVWTGGFTDTEAFF. For the CDR3, the DNA is TGCGCCAGCAGCTTAATGGTTTGGACAGGGGGCTTTACGGACACTGAAGCTTTCTTT.

The chain couples TRBV5-1 to TRBJ2-5, with D possibly matching TRBD1 (6 bases). Germline lookup yields CDR1 SGHRS and CDR2 YFSETQ. There are 14 residues in the CDR3. V was pared by 4 bases and J by 5 bases, with 15 bases between. CDR3 sequence reads: CASSEQGWDETQYF. CDR3 sequence (DNA): TGCGCCAGCAGCGAACAGGGTTGGGATGAGACCCAGTACTTC.

This clonotype was recorded at least ten times. The chain combines TRBV27 with TRBJ2-5; 9 positions agree with TRBD2. This CDR3 has 16 amino acids. Germline trimming cut 3 bases from V and 5 bases from J; bases unmatched to any gene: 10. The V gene's germline CDR1 is MNHEY and CDR2 SMNVEV (reference sequence). CDR3 sequence: CASSFNAGGPRETQYF. CDR3 DNA sequence: TGTGCCAGCAGTTTCAACGCGGGAGGGCCTCGGGAGACCCAGTACTTC.

This clonotype was seen at least ten times. This chain connects TRBV19 to TRBJ2-1, with 9 bases fitting TRBD2. The germline V gene has CDR1 LNHDA and CDR2 SQIVND (reference sequence). V lost 4 bases to trimming and J lost 8 bases; unmatched junction nucleotides: 9. The CDR3 has 15 amino acids. The CDR3 DNA is TGTGCCAGTAGTACCTATAGCGGGAGAGGCGATGAGCAGTTCTTC. Amino acid sequence: CASSTYSGRGDEQFF.